These 7 T cell receptor beta chains originate from one sample sequenced in a study of shared T cell receptors in the human thymus. The method was immunoSEQ multiplex PCR; TCRdb's version includes in-frame clones alone and lacks a portion of them. The repertoire holds roughly 500,000 clones, with 75% to 80% as singletons. In addition, the sample was reused for a study of human thymus T cells.

Sequenced sample: thymocytes. The receptors were gathered from a boy in the first two years of life with a congenital heart defect.

The chain joins TRBV5-8 to TRBJ2-7, with no clear D. Trimming removed 2 bases from V and 8 bases from J, with 8 bases in between. The CDR3 spans 11 residues. Germline V CDR1 and CDR2: SGHTS, YDEGEE. CDR3 sequence: CASSFTRKQYF. DNA for the CDR3: TGTGCCAGCAGCTTTACCAGGAAGCAGTACTTC.

The chain combines TRBV7-8 with TRBJ1-5, with 8 bases lining up with TRBD1. The V gene end was trimmed by 0 bases and the J gene end by 3 bases; junction bases not matched to a gene: 22. Germline CDR1 is SGHVS and CDR2 is FQNEAQ. The CDR3 runs to 22 residues. The DNA for the CDR3 is TGTGCCAGCAGCTTAGCGCTTTTTAGTGGACAGGGTATAAAGGGTTACAATCAGCCCCAGCATTTT. Amino acid sequence: CASSLALFSGQGIKGYNQPQHF.

The chain couples TRBV7-2 to TRBJ2-1; unclear D gene. V gave up 10 bases and J gave up 6 bases, with 13 bases separating them. Germline CDR1 SGHTA, CDR2 FQGNSA. The length of the CDR3 is 12 residues. DNA of the CDR3: TGTGCCACCCCCGGAGACGGCAATGAGCAGTTCTTC. Its protein is CATPGDGNEQFF.

The chain uses TRBV5-1 and TRBJ2-7; TRBD2 might be the D (7 bases). The germline V and J ends were trimmed by 3 bases and 0 bases, with 28 bases remaining between them. The CDR3 loop spans 20 amino acids. The germline V gene encodes CDR1 SGHRS and CDR2 YFSETQ. Here the CDR3 DNA reads TGCGCCAGCAGCTGGGGGCCCCGGCTAGCGGACATTAAACGCTCCTACGAGCAGTACTTC. This sequence encodes CASSWGPRLADIKRSYEQYF. The full variable domain, its missing parts supplied by reference TRBV5-1 and TRBJ2-7, is KAGVTQTPRYLIKTRGQQVTLSCSPISGHRSVSWYQQTPGQGLQFLFEYFSETQRNKGNFPGRFSGRQFSNSRSEMNVSTLELGDSALYLCASSWGPRLADIKRSYEQYFGPGTRLTVT.

This chain connects TRBV30 to TRBJ1-2, with D perhaps TRBD1 (5 bases). Trimming shortened V by 4 bases and J by 2 bases, and 11 bases separated the two germline ends. This CDR3 has 13 amino acids. Germline loops: CDR1 GTSNPN, CDR2 SVGIG (reference sequence). CDR3 nucleotide sequence: TGTGCCTGGACCCTACAGGAAAACTATGGCTACACCTTC. Its translation: CAWTLQENYGYTF.

The chain employs TRBV10-3 and TRBJ2-7; 12 nucleotides match TRBD2. V was clipped by 1 base and J by 1 base; unmatched bases: 11. This CDR3 contains 19 residues. Germline V lookup: CDR1 ENHRY, CDR2 SYGVKD. CDR3: CAISELGPSGRESSYEQYF. The CDR3 DNA is TGTGCCATCAGTGAGTTGGGTCCTAGCGGGAGGGAGAGTTCCTACGAGCAGTACTTC.

The rearrangement joins TRBV7-9 to TRBJ2-7, with TRBD1 as a possible D gene (5 bases). The V gene's germline CDR1 is SEHNR and CDR2 FQNEAQ (reference sequence). With 10 bases removed from V and 6 bases from J, the gap between germline ends came to 13 bases. CDR3 length equals 11 residues. CDR3 sequence reads: CATGAGFEQYF. The CDR3 DNA reads as TGTGCCACTGGAGCAGGGTTCGAGCAGTACTTC.